Sequencing of this T cell receptor (beta chain) was carried out in a study of blood T cell repertoires in COVID-19. Study at large: The origin of the acute and convalescent COVID-19 samples was the United States, Italy and Spain. Nucleic acid was either cDNA or gDNA, and it came from T cells, B-cell-depleted T cells, or PBMCs.

Original processing notes: How many nucleated cells were present was estimated from reference gene primer amplification. Some clones are missing from TCRdb's copy, which holds only in-frame ones; the method was immunoSEQ multiplex PCR. Clone size and V and J calls were adopted from that table, with D and trimming inferred from the DNA. The top ten clones hold around 20% of a sample with around 120,000 clones, 70% to 85% of them seen once. Source material: peripheral blood. This TCR derives from a man aged 70-80 years with active or convalescent COVID-19.

The CDR3 bases are TGTGCCAGCAGCTTGGGGGCAGCTGGGGAGACCCAGTACTTC. Protein product: CASSLGAAGETQYF. The gene calls are TRBV5-5 and TRBJ2-5, with unresolved D. There are 14 residues in the CDR3. The germline V and J ends were trimmed by 0 bases and 5 bases, with 11 bases remaining between them. Germline loops: CDR1 SGHKS, CDR2 YYEKEE (reference sequence).